The 26 T cell receptor beta chains given below trace back to one sample, sequenced in a study of blood T cells in healthy people across ages. Through a sample-barcoded 5' primer and a J-beta primer mix, a second PCR was run for 7 to 11 cycles. Each CDR3 protein is one row after TCRdb ran MiXCR on the 5' RACE reads. The sample includes 1,500,000 or so distinct CDR3 sequences, almost 60% seen only once; the top ten take over 5.5%. The sample taken for sequencing was blood. The receptors here all came from a young man in good health.

This chain joins TRBV11-2 and TRBJ2-5; 7 nucleotides match TRBD2. Unmatched junction bases numbered 12, after V lost 5 bases and J lost 3 bases. CDR3 length: 16 residues. In germline, CDR1 is SGHAT, CDR2 FQNNGV. The CDR3 nucleotides read TGTGCCAGCAGCCGTCCGTTAACGGGAGGAGAAGAGACCCAGTACTTC. Residues: CASSRPLTGGEETQYF.

The V gene is TRBV9, the J gene TRBJ1-1; maybe TRBD1 (6 bases). This CDR3 contains 13 residues. Trimming cost V 3 bases and J 7 bases, with 13 bases left between them. CDR1 and CDR2 from the germline V gene are SGDLS and YYNGEE. The CDR3 DNA reads as TGTGCCAGCAGCGCAACGGACAGAGTTGAAGCTTTCTTT. It translates to CASSATDRVEAFF.

The chain carries TRBV7-6 and TRBJ1-5; 9 bases match TRBD1. V was pared by 1 base and J by 5 bases, with 3 bases of the junction left unmatched. CDR1 SGHVS and CDR2 FNYEAQ come from the germline V gene. The CDR3 has 15 amino acids. This chain's CDR3 is CASSLGTGEDQPQHF. DNA of the CDR3: TGTGCCAGCAGCTTAGGGACAGGGGAGGATCAGCCCCAGCATTTT.

This clonotype showed up just a few times. In nucleotides, the CDR3 is TGTGCCAGCAGTGGCGTCGCGACAGGGGTTGGCTACACCTTC. Protein sequence: CASSGVATGVGYTF. The genes are TRBV2 and TRBJ1-2, with 8 nucleotides matching TRBD1. Trimming took 4 bases from V and 7 from J; bases not matched to a gene: 8. The V gene's germline CDR1 is SNHLY and CDR2 FYNNEI. The CDR3 consists of 14 residues.

The sample holds a few counts of this clonotype. This sequence joins TRBV2 and TRBJ1-4; D is undetermined. The germline V gene encodes CDR1 SNHLY and CDR2 FYNNEI. V was clipped by 4 bases and J by 8 bases, with 14 bases between them. The CDR3 extends over 14 amino acids. The CDR3 nucleotides read TGTGCCAGCAGTGTCGAACGGACTTCGGAAAAACTGTTTTTT. This encodes CASSVERTSEKLFF. Together with reference TRBV2 and TRBJ1-4, the CDR3 gives the full variable domain: EPEVTQTPSHQVTQMGQEVILRCVPISNHLYFYWYRQILGQKVEFLVSFYNNEISEKSEIFDDQFSVERPDGSNFTLKIRSTKLEDSAMYFCASSVERTSEKLFFGSGTQLSVL.

V and J are TRBV6-6 and TRBJ2-6, with D unresolved. The CDR3 covers 17 residues. Trimming left V 2 bases short and J 3 bases short, with 14 bases between. Germline assignment: CDR1 MNHNY and CDR2 SVGAGI (reference sequence). The CDR3 protein is CASSYAQLGSGANVLTF. The CDR3 DNA reads as TGTGCCAGCAGTTACGCCCAATTGGGTAGTGGGGCCAACGTCCTGACTTTC.

The rearrangement uses TRBV10-2 and TRBJ1-2; 8 nucleotides match TRBD1. The CDR3 length is 15 residues. The germline CDR1 and CDR2 sequences are WSHSY and SAAADI. V trimming: 2 bases; J trimming: 7 bases; junction bases outside the gene matches: 9. As DNA, the CDR3 is TGCGCCAGCAGTGAGGGCGGGACAGGACGGACTGGCTACACCTTC. This sequence encodes CASSEGGTGRTGYTF.

The rearrangement links TRBV5-1 to TRBJ1-1; D uncertain. The CDR3 extends over 13 amino acids. Germline assignment: CDR1 SGHRS and CDR2 YFSETQ. With 8 bases removed from V and 6 bases from J, the gap between germline ends came to 17 bases. CDR3: CASTGQTGAEAFF. The CDR3 nucleotides read TGCGCCAGTACGGGCCAAACTGGCGCTGAAGCTTTCTTT.

The rearrangement links TRBV5-5 to TRBJ2-4; 7 bases are a match to TRBD2. Judging by the DNA end, TRBJ2-5 fits better; the J call may be wrong. The CDR3 extends over 15 amino acids. From germline, CDR1 is SGHKS and CDR2 YYEKEE (reference sequence). CDR3 bases: TGTGCCAGCAGCTTGTGGGCCAGCGGGGTCGAGACCCAGTACTTC. Translating gives CASSLWASGVETQYF.

V usage is TRBV21-1 and J usage is TRBJ2-3; the listed D gene, TRBD1, was not tested against the DNA. TRBV21-1 is classified as a pseudogene. The CDR3 length is 17 residues. CDR3 amino acids: CASSQEGRDRGSDTQYF. The CDR3 nucleotides read TGTGCCAGCAGCCAAGAGGGGCGGGACAGGGGTTCAGATACGCAGTATTTT.

This chain uses TRBV25-1 with TRBJ2-1; no reliable D call. This CDR3 is built from 13 residues. The germline V and J ends were trimmed by 6 bases and 5 bases, with 11 bases remaining between them. Germline V gene data show CDR1 as MGHDK and CDR2 as SYGVNS. This chain's CDR3 is CASREVGHNEQFF. The CDR3, as DNA: TGTGCCAGCAGGGAAGTAGGCCACAATGAGCAGTTCTTC.

The CDR3 sequence: CASSVVGTGGQGFF. In DNA, the CDR3 is TGTGCCAGCAGCGTAGTGGGGACAGGGGGGCAAGGTTTCTTT. The chain joins TRBV9 to TRBJ1-1; 11 positions match TRBD1. Germline V gene data show CDR1 as SGDLS and CDR2 as YYNGEE. Unmatched junction bases numbered 8, after V lost 0 bases and J lost 13 bases. The CDR3 has 14 amino acids.

Here the CDR3 reads CASDPGHMNTGELFF. The CDR3 nucleotides are TGCGCCAGCGATCCGGGACATATGAACACCGGGGAGCTGTTTTTT. The V and J genes are TRBV5-1 and TRBJ2-2, with a possible D match to TRBD1 (6 bases). CDR3 length equals 15 residues. Germline CDR1 reads SGHRS; CDR2 reads YFSETQ. V was cut by 7 bases and J by 1 base, with 14 bases left in between.

The chain uses TRBV27 and TRBJ2-7; the D gene is possibly TRBD1 (6 bases). The CDR3 runs to 14 residues. V lost 4 bases and J lost 2, with 12 bases in between. In germline, CDR1 is MNHEY, CDR2 SMNVEV (reference sequence). CDR3 in DNA: TGTGCCAGCAGTTCCCAGGACAGTCCCTACGAGCAGTACTTC. Residues: CASSSQDSPYEQYF.

J is TRBJ2-7 and V is TRBV15, with a possible D match to TRBD2 (6 bases). TRBJ2-5 explains the end of the DNA better; the J call may be wrong. The germline CDR1 and CDR2 sequences are LNHNV and YYDKDF (reference sequence). The CDR3 loop spans 16 amino acids. CDR3 sequence reads: CATSRDELAHTETQYF. DNA of the CDR3: TGTGCCACCAGCAGAGATGAACTAGCCCACACGGAGACCCAGTACTTC.

V is TRBV14 and J is TRBJ2-3; perhaps TRBD1 as D (7 bases). The CDR3 loop spans 18 amino acids. The germline V gene encodes CDR1 SGHDN and CDR2 FVKESK. Trimming removed 0 bases from V and 2 bases from J, with 18 bases in between. This CDR3 reads CASSQDLARGTYTDTQYF. For the CDR3, the DNA is TGTGCCAGCAGCCAAGATCTGGCCAGGGGGACTTACACAGATACGCAGTATTTT.

This clonotype came up a few times. This chain connects TRBV12-3 or TRBV12-4 to TRBJ2-7; 10 nucleotides agree with TRBD2. The CDR3 has 14 amino acids. With 6 bases clipped from V and 3 bases from J, the junction kept 5 bases outside the gene matches. CDR3: CASSISGGIYEQYF. The CDR3 nucleotides are TGTGCCAGCAGCATTAGCGGGGGGATCTACGAGCAGTACTTC.

V is TRBV6-5 and J is TRBJ2-1, with 10 nucleotides matching TRBD2. Germline V CDR1 and CDR2: MNHEY, SVGAGI. The length of the CDR3 is 16 residues. Unmatched junction bases numbered 8, after V lost 0 bases and J lost 9 bases. The CDR3 DNA reads TGTGCCAGCAGTTACTCTGTCCTAGCGGGAGCCGGTGAGCAGTTCTTC. Its translation is CASSYSVLAGAGEQFF.

This clonotype has only one observation. This rearrangement joins TRBV6-2 or TRBV6-3 to TRBJ1-5; D is possibly TRBD1 (6 bases). There are 16 residues in the CDR3. The germline V and J ends were trimmed by 5 bases and 2 bases, with 16 bases remaining between them. Germline loops: CDR1 MNHEY, CDR2 SVGEGT. CDR3 residues: CASSTGLARGNQPQHF. The CDR3 DNA sequence: TGTGCCAGCAGTACAGGGTTGGCAAGGGGCAATCAGCCCCAGCATTTT.

The chain couples TRBV2 to TRBJ2-1; TRBD1 agrees at 7 bases. V lost 0 bases to trimming and J lost 11 bases; unmatched junction nucleotides: 4. This CDR3 spans 13 amino acids. Germline lookup yields CDR1 SNHLY and CDR2 FYNNEI. The CDR3 protein is CASSEATGTKQFF. CDR3 nucleotide sequence: TGTGCCAGCAGTGAAGCGACAGGGACAAAGCAGTTCTTC. The whole variable domain, filled in from reference TRBV2 and TRBJ2-1, reads EPEVTQTPSHQVTQMGQEVILRCVPISNHLYFYWYRQILGQKVEFLVSFYNNEISEKSEIFDDQFSVERPDGSNFTLKIRSTKLEDSAMYFCASSEATGTKQFFGPGTRLTVL.

The genes are TRBV7-9 and TRBJ2-7; 7 bases are shared with TRBD2. This CDR3 is 12 amino acids long. The V segment lost 5 bases and the J segment 6 bases; nucleotides outside the gene matches: 4. The V gene's germline CDR1 is SEHNR and CDR2 FQNEAQ (reference sequence). For the CDR3, the DNA is TGTGCCAGCAGCCCCGGGACTATCGAGCAGTACTTC. As protein: CASSPGTIEQYF.

The CDR3 is CASTNPGQTYGYTF. The CDR3 bases are TGCGCCAGCACCAACCCGGGACAGACATATGGCTACACCTTC. The chain employs TRBV5-1 and TRBJ1-2, with 7 bases fitting TRBD1. This CDR3 is 14 amino acids long. V dropped 6 bases and J dropped 5; count of bases not matched to a gene: 10. Germline V CDR1 and CDR2: SGHRS, YFSETQ.

DNA of the CDR3: TGCGCCAGCAGTCCGGTGAGACAGGTCACAGATACGCAGTATTTT. This codes for CASSPVRQVTDTQYF. The genes are TRBV4-3 and TRBJ2-3; D is possibly TRBD1 (6 bases). This CDR3 contains 15 residues. With 6 bases removed from V and 2 bases from J, the gap between germline ends came to 15 bases. Germline V gene sequence: CDR1 LGHNA, CDR2 YSLEER.

The chain couples TRBV24-1 to TRBJ2-5, with D unresolved. Germline CDR1 reads KGHDR; CDR2 reads SFDVKD. This CDR3 region has 15 residues. V was cut by 0 bases and J by 2 bases, with 9 bases left in between. The chain's CDR3 is CATSDLRAGQETQYF. The CDR3 nucleotides read TGTGCCACCAGTGATTTGCGTGCAGGACAAGAGACCCAGTACTTC.

This chain links TRBV2 with TRBJ2-3; 11 nucleotides align to TRBD2. The germline V gene encodes CDR1 SNHLY and CDR2 FYNNEI. The CDR3 extends over 18 amino acids. With 8 bases clipped from V and 3 bases from J, the junction kept 16 bases outside the gene matches. CDR3 amino acids: CASGTEGLAGGTTDTQYF. CDR3 nucleotide sequence: TGTGCCAGCGGTACGGAGGGGCTAGCGGGGGGAACGACAGATACGCAGTATTTT.

The chain recombines TRBV12-3 or TRBV12-4 with TRBJ2-5; 10 bases are a match to TRBD1. Losses at the gene ends were 3 bases for V and 5 bases for J; bases not matched to a gene: 6. The CDR3 runs to 15 residues. Here the CDR3 DNA reads TGTGCCAGCAGTTTGAGGGGACAGGGGTTGGAGACCCAGTACTTC. Amino acid sequence: CASSLRGQGLETQYF.